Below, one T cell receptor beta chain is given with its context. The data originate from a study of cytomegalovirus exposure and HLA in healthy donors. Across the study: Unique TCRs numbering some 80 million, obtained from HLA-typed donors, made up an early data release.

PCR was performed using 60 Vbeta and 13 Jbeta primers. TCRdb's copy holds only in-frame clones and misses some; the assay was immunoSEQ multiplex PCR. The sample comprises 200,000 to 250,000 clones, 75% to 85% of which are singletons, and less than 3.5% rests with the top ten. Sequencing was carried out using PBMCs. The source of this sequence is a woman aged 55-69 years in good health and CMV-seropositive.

The CDR3 bases are TGCGCCAGCAGCTCGGAGACAGGGACGGGAATCGGCGAGCAGTACTTC. As protein: CASSSETGTGIGEQYF. The genes are TRBV5-1 and TRBJ2-7; TRBD1 matches 7 bases. The CDR3 loop spans 16 amino acids. With 3 bases clipped from V and 6 bases from J, the junction kept 15 bases outside the gene matches. The germline V gene encodes CDR1 SGHRS and CDR2 YFSETQ.